Following are 13 T cell receptor beta chains from one sample sequenced in a study of blood T cells in healthy people across ages. The second PCR ran roughly 6 to 11 cycles with a sample-barcoded 5' primer and J-beta primers. TCRdb used MiXCR to reprocess the 5' RACE reads, holding one entry per CDR3 protein. Of fewer than 650,000 distinct CDR3 sequences listed, about 25% are singletons. Separately, the same data were catalogued under a study of T cells of mothers and their children.

Sequencing used blood. The receptors come from a boy between 2 and 10 years old in good health.

Turning to this clonotype: The junction departs from germline at one end; a sequencing error may be responsible. The chain carries TRBV29-1 and TRBJ2-7; the D gene could be TRBD1 or TRBD2 (5 bases each). Germline V gene data show CDR1 as SQVTM and CDR2 as ANQGSEA. This CDR3 contains 15 residues. CDR3 loop: CSVEERAWGGFEQYF. The CDR3 nucleotides are TGTAGCGTTGAAGAACGGGCCTGGGGCGGGTTCGAGCAGTACTTC.

The CDR3 is CAWSWGTDTQYF. The CDR3 DNA is TGTGCCTGGAGTTGGGGCACAGATACGCAGTATTTT. This rearrangement joins TRBV30 to TRBJ2-3, with unresolved D. Trimming removed 2 bases at V and 1 base at J, with 4 bases between. Germline V gene sequence: CDR1 GTSNPN, CDR2 SVGIG (reference sequence). The CDR3 is 12 residues long. The variable domain in full, with the rest retrieved from reference TRBV30 and TRBJ2-3, is SQTIHQWPATLVQPVGSPLSLECTVEGTSNPNLYWYRQAAGRGLQLLFYSVGIGQISSEVPQNLSASRPQDRQFILSSKKLLLSDSGFYLCAWSWGTDTQYFGPGTRLTVL.

The J gene is TRBJ1-1, the V gene TRBV14, with D unresolved. V was cut by 2 bases and J by 0 bases, with 7 bases left in between. This CDR3 has 14 residues. Per the germline V gene, CDR1 is SGHDN and CDR2 is FVKESK. CDR3 DNA: TGTGCCAGCAGCCAACTACGGGTGAACACTGAAGCTTTCTTT. Its translation is CASSQLRVNTEAFF. Supplemented by reference TRBV14 and TRBJ1-1, the full variable domain reads EAGVTQFPSHSVIEKGQTVTLRCDPISGHDNLYWYRRVMGKEIKFLLHFVKESKQDESGMPNNRFLAERTGGTYSTLKVQPAELEDSGVYFCASSQLRVNTEAFFGQGTRLTVV.

This clonotype was found a few times. V gene TRBV12-3 or TRBV12-4 combines with J gene TRBJ2-7, with TRBD2 identical over 7 bases. The V gene end was trimmed by 6 bases and the J gene end by 0 bases; junction bases not matched to a gene: 5. This CDR3 spans 14 amino acids. The CDR3 DNA reads TGTGCCAGCAGCCCTCGGGGGGACTCCTACGAGCAGTACTTC. Its protein is CASSPRGDSYEQYF.

This clonotype turned up a few times. The rearrangement joins TRBV4-1 to TRBJ2-5, with D possibly TRBD2 on 5 matching bases. V lost 3 bases and J lost 5, with 19 bases in between. CDR1 and CDR2 (germline): MGHRA, YSYEKL. This CDR3 spans 16 amino acids. CDR3 sequence (DNA): TGCGCCAGCAGCCATGATCGACTATCCTTGGACGAGACCCAGTACTTC. This sequence encodes CASSHDRLSLDETQYF.

In its sample, this clonotype was seen a few times. This chain connects TRBV6-1 to TRBJ1-2, with a possible D match to TRBD1 (5 bases). CDR3 length: 14 amino acids. Between the trimmed V and J ends, which lost 6 bases and 4 bases, there was a span of 15 bases. CDR1 and CDR2 from the germline V gene are MNHNS and SASEGT. In DNA form, the CDR3 reads TGTGCCAGCAGCCGGGACTCAAACTCCTATGGCTACACCTTC. This translates into CASSRDSNSYGYTF.

J is TRBJ2-5 and V is TRBV12-3 or TRBV12-4, with 14 bases matching TRBD2. The assigned J gene may be wrong: the sequence end matches TRBJ2-1 better. This CDR3 is 14 amino acids long. The DNA for the CDR3 is TGTGCTTCTGCCGCGGGACTAGCGGGAGATGAGCAGTTCTTC. Residues: CASAAGLAGDEQFF.

The CDR3 coding sequence is TGTGCCAGCAGTTTCATCGGCAATCAGCCCCAGCATTTT. Protein sequence: CASSFIGNQPQHF. The chain is built from TRBV12-3 or TRBV12-4 and TRBJ1-5; D is uncertain. This CDR3 contains 13 residues. V gave up 3 bases and J gave up 2 bases, with 5 bases separating them.

This clonotype turned up a few times. The chain carries TRBV30 and TRBJ2-5; 7 nucleotides line up with TRBD2. V shed 4 bases, J shed 2 bases, and the junction held 13 bases outside the gene matches. Germline assignment: CDR1 GTSNPN and CDR2 SVGIG (reference sequence). There are 16 residues in the CDR3. This CDR3 reads CAWKFRGSGGQETQYF. CDR3 in DNA: TGTGCCTGGAAGTTCCGCGGGAGTGGAGGGCAAGAGACCCAGTACTTC.

V is TRBV6-5 and J is TRBJ2-5, with 8 bases fitting TRBD1. The CDR3 spans 14 residues. The germline V gene encodes CDR1 MNHEY and CDR2 SVGAGI. After removal of 2 bases from V and 8 bases from J, the junction contained 7 bases not matched to a gene. The CDR3 nucleotides read TGTGCCAGCAGTTACGGGACAGGTCGGGGAACCCAGTACTTC. Its translation is CASSYGTGRGTQYF.

The chain couples TRBV7-3 to TRBJ2-2, with D perhaps matching TRBD1 (6 bases). Germline CDR1 reads SGHTA; CDR2 reads FQGTGA. Trimming took 3 bases from V and 3 from J, leaving 8 bases between them. CDR3 length equals 14 residues. The CDR3 sequence is CASSLDSYTGELFF. Here the CDR3 DNA reads TGTGCCAGCAGCTTGGACAGCTACACCGGGGAGCTGTTTTTT.

The chain recombines TRBV6-5 with TRBJ1-2; D not resolved. Germline CDR1 is MNHEY and CDR2 is SVGAGI. V was trimmed by 6 bases and J by 0 bases, leaving 14 bases between them. The length of the CDR3 is 15 residues. This chain's CDR3 is CASSLIDGTNYGYTF. Here the CDR3 DNA reads TGTGCCAGCAGCCTAATTGACGGGACTAACTATGGCTACACCTTC.

The CDR3: CASSFVGDEQFF. The CDR3 DNA is TGTGCCAGCAGTTTTGTCGGGGATGAGCAGTTCTTC. The chain employs TRBV12-3 or TRBV12-4 and TRBJ2-5, with D perhaps TRBD2 (5 bases). The DNA end favors TRBJ2-1, so the J call may be wrong. The CDR3 consists of 12 residues.